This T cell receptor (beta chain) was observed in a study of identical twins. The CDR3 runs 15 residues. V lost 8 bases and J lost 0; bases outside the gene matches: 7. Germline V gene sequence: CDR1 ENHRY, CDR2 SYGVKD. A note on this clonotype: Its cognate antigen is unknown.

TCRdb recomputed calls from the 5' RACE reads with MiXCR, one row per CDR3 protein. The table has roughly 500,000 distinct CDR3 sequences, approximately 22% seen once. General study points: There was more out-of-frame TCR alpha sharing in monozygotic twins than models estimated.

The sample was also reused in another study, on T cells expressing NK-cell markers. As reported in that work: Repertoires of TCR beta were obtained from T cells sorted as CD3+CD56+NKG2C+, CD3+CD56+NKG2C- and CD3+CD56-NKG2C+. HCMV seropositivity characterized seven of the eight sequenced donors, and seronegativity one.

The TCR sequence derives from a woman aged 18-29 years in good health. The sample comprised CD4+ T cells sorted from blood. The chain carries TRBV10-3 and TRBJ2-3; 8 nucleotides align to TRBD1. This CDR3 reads CAIGGQVASTDTQYF. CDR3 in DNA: TGTGCCATCGGGGGACAGGTTGCTAGCACAGATACGCAGTATTTT.